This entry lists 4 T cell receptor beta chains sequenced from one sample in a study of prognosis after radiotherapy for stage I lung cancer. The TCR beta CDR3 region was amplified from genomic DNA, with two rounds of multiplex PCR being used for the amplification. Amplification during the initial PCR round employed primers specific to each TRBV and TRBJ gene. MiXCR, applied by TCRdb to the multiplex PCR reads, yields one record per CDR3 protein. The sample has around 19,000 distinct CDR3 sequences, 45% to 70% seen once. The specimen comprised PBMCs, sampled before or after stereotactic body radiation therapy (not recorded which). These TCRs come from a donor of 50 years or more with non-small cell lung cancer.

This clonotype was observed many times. The CDR3 reads CASSTDRAYEQFF. The CDR3 DNA is TGTGCCAGCAGTACGGACAGGGCCTATGAGCAGTTCTTC. The chain carries TRBV28 and TRBJ2-1; TRBD1 agrees at 8 bases. The V segment lost 5 bases and the J segment 8 bases; nucleotides outside the gene matches: 5. The germline V gene encodes CDR1 MDHEN and CDR2 SYDVKM. The CDR3 extends over 13 amino acids.

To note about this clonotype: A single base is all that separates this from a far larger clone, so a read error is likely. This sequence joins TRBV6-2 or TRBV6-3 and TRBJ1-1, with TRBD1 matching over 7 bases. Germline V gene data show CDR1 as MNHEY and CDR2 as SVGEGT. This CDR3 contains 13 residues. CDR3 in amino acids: CASRGDRAVEALF. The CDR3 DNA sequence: TGTGCCAGCAGAGGCGACAGGGCGGTTGAAGCTTTATTT.

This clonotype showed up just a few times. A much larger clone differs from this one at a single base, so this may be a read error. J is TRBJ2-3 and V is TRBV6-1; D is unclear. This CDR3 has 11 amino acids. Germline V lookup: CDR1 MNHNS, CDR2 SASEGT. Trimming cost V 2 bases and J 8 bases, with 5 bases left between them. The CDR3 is CASSEQGTQYF. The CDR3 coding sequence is TGTGCCAGCAGTGAACAAGGTACGCAGTATTTT.

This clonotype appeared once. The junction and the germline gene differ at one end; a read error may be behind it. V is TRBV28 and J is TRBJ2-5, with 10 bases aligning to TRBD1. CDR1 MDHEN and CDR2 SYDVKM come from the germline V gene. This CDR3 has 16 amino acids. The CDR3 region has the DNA TGTGCGAGCAGTCAAATCCTGGGGACAGGGGAAGAGACCCAGTACTTC. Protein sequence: CASSQILGTGEETQYF.